The TCR beta chain under discussion was sequenced for a study of metastatic and nonmetastatic thyroid tumors. This clone was counted only a few times. The antigen is not known. Study results and caveats: Malignant tumors reportedly showed significantly higher TCR beta diversity than benign nodules in both blood and tumor.

No treatment had been given to any patient before thyroid surgery. In the original workflow: For papillary thyroid cancer, a distant-metastasis classifier was constructed from CDR3 differences observed across clinicopathological groups. Using MiXCR, TCRdb re-called clones from the PCR reads. It is TCRdb's table, rather than the study itself, that gives the V and J calls and clone size. The sample lists almost 70,000 clones, around 14% occurring once. The germline V gene encodes CDR1 MNHEY and CDR2 SVGEGT. This CDR3 contains 15 residues. With V trimmed by 0 bases and J by 6 bases, 6 bases remained unmatched.

V gene TRBV6-2 or TRBV6-3 combines with J gene TRBJ1-1; 8 bases align to TRBD1. Material for sequencing was blood. The source of this sequence is a male donor with papillary thyroid cancer or a benign thyroid nodule (not recorded which). Some clones in this sample may be carry-over from other donors' samples. CDR3 nucleotide sequence: TGTGCCAGCAGTTACTCGACCACAGGGGGGCCTGAAGCTTTCTTT. This codes for CASSYSTTGGPEAFF.